The 18 T cell receptor beta chains below were found in one sample sequenced in a study of tumor and adjacent non-tumor tissue in lung cancer. The library came from three nested PCR rounds adapted from ARM-PCR protocols. TCRdb redid the calling of the multiplex PCR reads with MiXCR, one entry per CDR3 protein. The sample gives more than 85,000 distinct CDR3 sequences, more than 60% of which show up once; approximately 15% is in the top ten. This sample's RNA came from whole unsorted tissue. The sequencing sample was made of lung tumor tissue. These TCRs come from a man in his 70s with non-small cell lung cancer.

A word on this clonotype: Germline and junction disagree at one end, which may indicate a read error. The chain carries TRBV11-3 and TRBJ2-5; TRBD1 is a possible D gene (6 bases). The CDR3 runs 14 residues. Germline lookup yields CDR1 SGHNT and CDR2 YENEEA. The CDR3 nucleotides are TGTGTCAGCAGCTTACAGGGCCCCCAAGAGACCCAGTGCTTC. Its translation: CVSSLQGPQETQCF. Full variable domain (rest looked up from reference TRBV11-3 and TRBJ2-5): EAGVVQSPRYKIIEKKQPVAFWCNPISGHNTLYWYLQNLGQGPELLIRYENEEAVDDSQLPKDRFSAERLKGVDSTLKIQPAELGDSAVYLCVSSLQGPQETQCFGPGTRLLVL.

Details on this clonotype: Because it lacks the conserved phenylalanine or tryptophan at the end, this CDR3 is likely a read error. Because the CDR3's place on the DNA is in doubt, the DNA is left out and the CDR3 is given as listed by TCRdb. This chain joins TRBV5-5 and TRBJ2-5; the listed D gene, TRBD1, was not tested against the DNA. Germline values: CDR1 SGHKS, CDR2 YYEKEE (reference sequence). Including both end residues, the CDR3 is 12 amino acids long. CDR3 sequence: CASSLIWQGIAL.

This clonotype was seen only a few times. One end of the junction fails to match germline, which may point to a read error. The chain recombines TRBV10-2 with TRBJ2-3, with 7 nucleotides matching TRBD2. This CDR3 contains 14 residues. Per the germline V gene, CDR1 is WSHSY and CDR2 is SAAADI. This CDR3 reads CTSTGDGGKDMQYF. DNA for the CDR3: TGCACCAGCACGGGAGACGGGGGGAAGGATATGCAGTATTTT.

Turning to this clonotype: A much larger clone sits a single nucleotide away, making a read error possible. The chain couples TRBV20-1 to TRBJ1-5; TRBD1 aligns across 7 bases. CDR3 length: 14 amino acids. Trimming removed 8 bases from V and 2 bases from J; junction bases left unmatched: 9. CDR1 is DFQATT and CDR2 is SNEGSKA in the germline V gene (reference sequence). The CDR3 loop is CSPQDRACNQPQHF. In nucleotides, the CDR3 is TGCAGTCCACAAGACAGGGCCTGCAATCAGCCCCAGCATTTT.

In the case of this clonotype: Germline is not matched at one junction end, which may reflect a read error. The gene calls are TRBV5-6 and TRBJ2-3; 7 nucleotides line up with TRBD1. CDR1 SGHDT and CDR2 YYEEEE come from the germline V gene. The CDR3 consists of 15 residues. CDR3 DNA: TGTGCCAGCAGCTTCGGGCCCCCAGGGACAGATACGCGGTATTTT. Translated, it gives CASSFGPPGTDTRYF.

The J gene is TRBJ1-5, the V gene TRBV4-1; D might be TRBD1 (6 bases). The CDR3 has 18 residues. The germline V gene encodes CDR1 MGHRA and CDR2 YSYEKL. The V gene lost 1 base and the J gene lost 0 bases, with 16 bases spanning the gap. CDR3 DNA: TGCGCCAGCAGCCAAGGTGGGGGGGCTCAGTCTAGCAATCAGCCCCAGCATTTT. This encodes CASSQGGGAQSSNQPQHF.

Sample share makes this clonotype large. The chain employs TRBV11-2 and TRBJ2-7, with D possibly being TRBD1 (5 bases). Germline assignment: CDR1 SGHAT and CDR2 FQNNGV. With 1 base removed from V and 3 bases from J, the gap between germline ends came to 10 bases. The CDR3 has 14 amino acids. DNA for the CDR3: TGTGCCAGCAGCTTAGGAGACAGAAACTACGAGCAGTACTTC. It yields the protein CASSLGDRNYEQYF.

This clonotype was observed a handful of times. This chain links TRBV20-1 with TRBJ2-7, with D tentatively TRBD2 (6 bases). Germline V lookup: CDR1 DFQATT, CDR2 SNEGSKA (reference sequence). This CDR3 spans 15 amino acids. V was cut by 1 base and J by 6 bases, with 19 bases left in between. The CDR3 sequence is CSARVGGQGGFEQYF. The CDR3 DNA sequence: TGCAGTGCTAGAGTAGGCGGGCAGGGAGGTTTCGAGCAGTACTTC.

In its sample, this clonotype was seen many times. This chain connects TRBV6-5 to TRBJ2-3; 9 nucleotides line up with TRBD1. Germline V gives CDR1 MNHEY, CDR2 SVGAGI. The V segment lost 5 bases and the J segment 0 bases; nucleotides outside the gene matches: 6. The CDR3 runs to 16 residues. The CDR3 nucleotides read TGTGCCAGCAGTCAGTCCGGGACAGGGAGCACAGATACGCAGTATTTT. Its protein is CASSQSGTGSTDTQYF.

The chain has TRBV11-2 and TRBJ1-3, with TRBD1 matching over 7 bases. Germline CDR1 reads SGHAT; CDR2 reads FQNNGV. The CDR3 consists of 16 residues. V shed 6 bases and J 2 bases; nucleotides not matched to a gene: 10. The CDR3 protein is CASSTLRQGAGNTIYF. The CDR3 DNA reads TGTGCCAGCAGTACTCTCCGCCAGGGGGCTGGAAACACCATATATTTT.

This clonotype was seen a single time. A much larger clone sits a single nucleotide away, making a read error possible. The rearrangement links TRBV20-1 to TRBJ2-1; D is unresolved. CDR3 length: 14 amino acids. The germline V gene encodes CDR1 DFQATT and CDR2 SNEGSKA (reference sequence). CDR3 region: CCAPPRATWNEQFF. CDR3 bases: TGCTGTGCTCCCCCTAGAGCGACGTGGAATGAGCAGTTCTTC.

Only a few counts were recorded for this clonotype. The CDR3 ends on some other residue instead of the conserved phenylalanine or tryptophan, so this is likely a read error. The rearrangement links TRBV11-2 to TRBJ2-7, with D possibly TRBD1 on 5 matching bases. From germline, CDR1 is SGHAT and CDR2 FQNNGV. The CDR3 has 13 residues. This CDR3 reads CASSLDPGYEQYL. The CDR3 DNA is TGTGCTAGCAGTTTAGATCCAGGGTACGAGCAGTACTTA.

As for this clonotype: The conserved phenylalanine or tryptophan is not found at the CDR3 terminus, so this likely reflects a read error. The CDR3, as DNA: TGTGCAAGCAGCTCCGGGACAGGGGGGATTTACGAGCAGTACTTA. This gives the protein CASSSGTGGIYEQYL. V gene TRBV11-2 combines with J gene TRBJ2-7; 11 nucleotides align to TRBD1. The CDR3 covers 15 residues. Germline lookup yields CDR1 SGHAT and CDR2 FQNNGV.

In the case of this clonotype: Without the conserved terminal phenylalanine or tryptophan, this CDR3 likely stems from a read error. The J gene is TRBJ2-7, the V gene TRBV11-2; 8 nucleotides line up with TRBD2. The CDR3 loop spans 13 amino acids. The germline V gene has CDR1 SGHAT and CDR2 FQNNGV. This CDR3 is CVSSLGLALEQYS. The CDR3 DNA reads as TGTGTCAGCAGCTTAGGACTAGCACTCGAGCAGTACTCC.

A remark on this clonotype: A read error is likely, as this CDR3 ends without the conserved phenylalanine or tryptophan. The V and J genes are TRBV11-2 and TRBJ1-5; 9 positions match TRBD1. The trim removed 5 bases at V and 7 bases at J, leaving 6 bases unmatched. Germline-derived CDR1 and CDR2 are SGHAT and FQNNGV. The CDR3 is 14 amino acids. CDR3 loop: CASSVGQGSQPQHI. CDR3 nucleotides: TGTGCCAGCAGCGTCGGACAGGGGAGCCAGCCCCAGCATATT.

Note on this clonotype: No conserved phenylalanine or tryptophan is present at the end of the CDR3, so a read error is the likely explanation. J is TRBJ2-3 and V is TRBV29-1; a possible D gene is TRBD2 (7 bases). The V gene lost 5 bases and the J gene lost 4 bases, with 10 bases spanning the gap. Germline CDR1 is SQVTM and CDR2 is ANQGSEA. The CDR3 has 12 amino acids. Here the CDR3 DNA reads TGCAGCGTTATGCGGGGGCCAGATACGCAGTATGTT. Residues: CSVMRGPDTQYV.

About this clonotype: The junction differs from germline at one of its ends, possibly a read error. This sequence joins TRBV6-5 and TRBJ1-5; perhaps TRBD1 as D (5 bases). The germline gives CDR1 MNHEY, CDR2 SVGAGI. This CDR3 contains 13 residues. This chain's CDR3 is CAGSRGANQPQHF. DNA for the CDR3: TGTGCCGGCAGTCGAGGGGCCAATCAGCCCCAGCATTTT.

In this sample, this clonotype turned up a few times. This sequence joins TRBV5-1 and TRBJ2-7, with 7 bases identical to TRBD1. Germline loops: CDR1 SGHRS, CDR2 YFSETQ. The CDR3 covers 13 residues. Here the CDR3 reads CVNSLGTDDEQYF. CDR3 coding DNA: TGCGTCAACAGCTTAGGGACAGACGACGAGCAGTACTTC.